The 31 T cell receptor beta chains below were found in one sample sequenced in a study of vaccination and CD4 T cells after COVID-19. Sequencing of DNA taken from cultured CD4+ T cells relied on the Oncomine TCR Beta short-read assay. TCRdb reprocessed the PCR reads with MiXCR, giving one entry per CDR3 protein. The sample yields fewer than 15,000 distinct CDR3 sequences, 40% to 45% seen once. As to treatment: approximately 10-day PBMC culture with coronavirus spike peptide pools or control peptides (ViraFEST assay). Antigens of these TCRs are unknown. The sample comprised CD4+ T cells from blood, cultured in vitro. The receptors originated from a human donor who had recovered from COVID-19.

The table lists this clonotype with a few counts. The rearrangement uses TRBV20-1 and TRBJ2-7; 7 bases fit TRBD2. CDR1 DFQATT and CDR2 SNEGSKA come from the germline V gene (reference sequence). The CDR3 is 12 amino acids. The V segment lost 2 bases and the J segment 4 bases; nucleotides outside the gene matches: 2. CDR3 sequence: CSARRTSYEQYF. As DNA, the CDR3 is TGCAGTGCTAGACGGACTAGTTACGAGCAGTACTTC.

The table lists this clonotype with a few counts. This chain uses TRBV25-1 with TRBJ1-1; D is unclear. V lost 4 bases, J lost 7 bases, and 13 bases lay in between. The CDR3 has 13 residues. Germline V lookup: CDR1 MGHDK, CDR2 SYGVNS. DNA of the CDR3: TGTGCCAGCAGTGGATGGACCACGATTGAAGCTTTCTTT. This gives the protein CASSGWTTIEAFF.

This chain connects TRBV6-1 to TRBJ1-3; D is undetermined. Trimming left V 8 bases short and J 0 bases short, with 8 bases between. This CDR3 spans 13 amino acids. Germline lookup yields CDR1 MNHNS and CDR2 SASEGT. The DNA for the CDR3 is TGTGCCAGCGTCCTTCGCTCTGGAAACACCATATATTTT. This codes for CASVLRSGNTIYF.

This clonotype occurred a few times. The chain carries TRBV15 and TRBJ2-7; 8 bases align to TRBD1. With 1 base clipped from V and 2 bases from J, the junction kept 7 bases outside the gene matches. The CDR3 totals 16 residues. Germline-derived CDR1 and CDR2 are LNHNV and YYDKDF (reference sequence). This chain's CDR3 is CATSRVGQDRAYEQYF. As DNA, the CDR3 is TGTGCCACCAGCAGAGTAGGACAGGACAGGGCCTACGAGCAGTACTTC.

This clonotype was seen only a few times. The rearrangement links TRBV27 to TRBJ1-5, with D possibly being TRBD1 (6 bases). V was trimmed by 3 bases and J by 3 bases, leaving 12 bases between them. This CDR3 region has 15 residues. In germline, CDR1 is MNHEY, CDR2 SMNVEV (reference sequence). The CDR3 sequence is CASSFGGAFNQPQHF. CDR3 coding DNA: TGTGCCAGCAGTTTTGGGGGGGCCTTCAATCAGCCCCAGCATTTT.

The CDR3 region is CASSFSGQGYTF. CDR3 in DNA: TGTGCCAGTAGTTTCTCAGGACAGGGCTACACCTTC. The chain combines TRBV19 with TRBJ1-2, with D tentatively TRBD1 (6 bases). The CDR3 spans 12 residues. Deletions cut 5 bases from V and 8 bases from J, with 12 bases between. Germline V gene data show CDR1 as LNHDA and CDR2 as SQIVND (reference sequence).

CDR3 protein: CSAVLPNTGELFF. As DNA, the CDR3 is TGCAGTGCTGTACTCCCGAACACCGGGGAGCTGTTTTTT. The chain is built from TRBV20-1 and TRBJ2-2, with D unresolved. Germline assignment: CDR1 DFQATT and CDR2 SNEGSKA (reference sequence). V lost 5 bases to trimming and J lost 0 bases, with 7 bases between them. The CDR3 extends over 13 amino acids.

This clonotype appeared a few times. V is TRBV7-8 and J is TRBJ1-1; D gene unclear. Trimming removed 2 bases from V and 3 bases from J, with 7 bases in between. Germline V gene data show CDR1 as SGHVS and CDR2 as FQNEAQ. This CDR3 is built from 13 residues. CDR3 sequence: CASSLLRDTEAFF. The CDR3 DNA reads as TGTGCCAGCAGCTTATTACGGGACACTGAAGCTTTCTTT. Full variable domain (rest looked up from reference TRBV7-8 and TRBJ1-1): GAGVSQSPRYKVAKRGQDVALRCDPISGHVSLFWYQQALGQGPEFLTYFQNEAQLDKSGLPSDRFFAERPEGSVSTLKIQRTQQEDSAVYLCASSLLRDTEAFFGQGTRLTVV.

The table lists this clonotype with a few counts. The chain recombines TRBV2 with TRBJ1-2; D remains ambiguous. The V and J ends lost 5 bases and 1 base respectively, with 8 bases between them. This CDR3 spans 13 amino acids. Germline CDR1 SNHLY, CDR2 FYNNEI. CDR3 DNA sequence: TGTGCCAGCAGTCCGGGGATTAACTATGGCTACACCTTC. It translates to CASSPGINYGYTF. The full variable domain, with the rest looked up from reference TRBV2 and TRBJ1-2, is EPEVTQTPSHQVTQMGQEVILRCVPISNHLYFYWYRQILGQKVEFLVSFYNNEISEKSEIFDDQFSVERPDGSNFTLKIRSTKLEDSAMYFCASSPGINYGYTFGSGTRLTVV.

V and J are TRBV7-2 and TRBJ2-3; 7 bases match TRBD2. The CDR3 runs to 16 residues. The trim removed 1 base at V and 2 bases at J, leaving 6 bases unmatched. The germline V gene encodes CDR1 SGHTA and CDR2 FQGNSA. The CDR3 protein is CASSLVGGGTTDTQYF. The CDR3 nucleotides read TGTGCCAGCAGCTTAGTGGGCGGGGGAACCACAGATACGCAGTATTTT. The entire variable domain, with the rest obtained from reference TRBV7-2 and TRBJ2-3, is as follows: GAGVSQSPSNKVTEKGKDVELRCDPISGHTALYWYRQSLGQGLEFLIYFQGNSAPDKSGLPSDRFSAERTGGSVSTLTIQRTQQEDSAVYLCASSLVGGGTTDTQYFGPGTRLTVL.

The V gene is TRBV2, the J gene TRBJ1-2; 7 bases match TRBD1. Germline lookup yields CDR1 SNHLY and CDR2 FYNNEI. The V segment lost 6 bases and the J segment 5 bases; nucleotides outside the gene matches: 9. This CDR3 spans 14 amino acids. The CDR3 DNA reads TGTGCCAGCAGGGGGGACAGCTGGGTATATGGCTACACCTTC. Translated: CASRGDSWVYGYTF. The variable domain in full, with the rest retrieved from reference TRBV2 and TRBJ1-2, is EPEVTQTPSHQVTQMGQEVILRCVPISNHLYFYWYRQILGQKVEFLVSFYNNEISEKSEIFDDQFSVERPDGSNFTLKIRSTKLEDSAMYFCASRGDSWVYGYTFGSGTRLTVV.

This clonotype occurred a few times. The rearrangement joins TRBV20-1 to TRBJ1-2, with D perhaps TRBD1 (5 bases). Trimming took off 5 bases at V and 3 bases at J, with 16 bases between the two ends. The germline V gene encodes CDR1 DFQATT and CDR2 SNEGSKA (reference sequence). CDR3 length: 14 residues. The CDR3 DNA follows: TGCAGTGCTGGAAAGGATGACAGATACTATGGCTACACCTTC. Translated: CSAGKDDRYYGYTF.

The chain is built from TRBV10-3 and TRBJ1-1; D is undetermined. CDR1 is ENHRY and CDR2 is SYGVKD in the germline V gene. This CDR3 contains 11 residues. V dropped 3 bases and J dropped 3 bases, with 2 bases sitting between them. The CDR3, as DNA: TGTGCCATCAGTGAAGACACTGAAGCTTTCTTT. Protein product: CAISEDTEAFF.

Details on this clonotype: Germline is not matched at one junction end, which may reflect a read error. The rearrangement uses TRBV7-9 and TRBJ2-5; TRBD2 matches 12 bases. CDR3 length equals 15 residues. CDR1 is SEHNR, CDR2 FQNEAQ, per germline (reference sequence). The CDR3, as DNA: TGCGCCAGCAGCTTAAGACTAGCGGGGGTGGAGACCCAGTACTTC. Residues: CASSLRLAGVETQYF.

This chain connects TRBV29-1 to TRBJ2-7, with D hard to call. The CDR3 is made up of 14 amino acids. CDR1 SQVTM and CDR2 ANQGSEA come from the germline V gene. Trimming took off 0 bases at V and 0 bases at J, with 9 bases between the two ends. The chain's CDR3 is CSVEETRSSYEQYF. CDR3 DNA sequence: TGCAGCGTTGAAGAGACCAGGAGCTCCTACGAGCAGTACTTC.

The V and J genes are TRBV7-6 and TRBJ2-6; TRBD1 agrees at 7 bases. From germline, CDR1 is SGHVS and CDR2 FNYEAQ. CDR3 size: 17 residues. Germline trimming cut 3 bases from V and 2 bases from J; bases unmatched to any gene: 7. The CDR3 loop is CASSFLGQPTGANVLTF. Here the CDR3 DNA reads TGTGCCAGCAGCTTTCTGGGACAGCCGACTGGGGCCAACGTCCTGACTTTC.

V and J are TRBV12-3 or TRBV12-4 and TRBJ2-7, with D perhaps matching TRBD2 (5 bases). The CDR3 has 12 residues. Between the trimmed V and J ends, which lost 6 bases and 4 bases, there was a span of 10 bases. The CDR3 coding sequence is TGTGCCAGCAGACTCGAGGGTTACGAGCAGTACTTC. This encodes CASRLEGYEQYF.

CDR3 nucleotides: TGTGCCAGCAGCTCCCCGGGACAGGGTCGTAGGGGGGAGCTGTTTTTT. Protein sequence: CASSSPGQGRRGELFF. This chain joins TRBV7-3 and TRBJ2-2; 9 bases line up with TRBD1. The CDR3 loop spans 16 amino acids. Germline-derived CDR1 and CDR2 are SGHTA and FQGTGA. Trimming cost V 4 bases and J 8 bases; bases outside gene matches: 11.

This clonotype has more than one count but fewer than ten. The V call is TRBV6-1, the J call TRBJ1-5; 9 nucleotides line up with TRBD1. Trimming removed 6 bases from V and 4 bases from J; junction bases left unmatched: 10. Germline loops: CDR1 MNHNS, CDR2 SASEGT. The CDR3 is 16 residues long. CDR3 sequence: CASRPPQGARNQPQHF. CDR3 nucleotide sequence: TGTGCCAGCAGGCCCCCACAGGGGGCTAGAAATCAGCCCCAGCATTTT.

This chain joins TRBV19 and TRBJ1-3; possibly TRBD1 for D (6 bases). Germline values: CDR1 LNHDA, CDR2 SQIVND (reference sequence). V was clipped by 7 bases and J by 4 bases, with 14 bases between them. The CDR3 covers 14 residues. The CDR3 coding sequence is TGTGCCAGTATTAACAGGGCGAAAGGAAACACCATATATTTT. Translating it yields CASINRAKGNTIYF. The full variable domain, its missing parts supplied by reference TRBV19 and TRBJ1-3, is DGGITQSPKYLFRKEGQNVTLSCEQNLNHDAMYWYRQDPGQGLRLIYYSQIVNDFQKGDIAEGYSVSREKKESFPLTVTSAQKNPTAFYLCASINRAKGNTIYFGEGSWLTVV.

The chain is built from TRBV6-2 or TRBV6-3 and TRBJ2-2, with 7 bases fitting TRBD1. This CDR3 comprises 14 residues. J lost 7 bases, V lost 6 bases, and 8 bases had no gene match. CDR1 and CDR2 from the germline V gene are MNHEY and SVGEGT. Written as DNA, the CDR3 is TGTGCCAGCAGCCCGACAGGGTTAAGCGGGGAGCTGTTTTTT. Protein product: CASSPTGLSGELFF.

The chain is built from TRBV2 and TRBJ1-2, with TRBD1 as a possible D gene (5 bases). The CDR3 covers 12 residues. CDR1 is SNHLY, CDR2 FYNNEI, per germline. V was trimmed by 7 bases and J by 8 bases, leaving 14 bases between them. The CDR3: CASKNGGRGYTF. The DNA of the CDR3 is TGTGCCAGCAAAAACGGGGGTCGGGGCTACACCTTC.

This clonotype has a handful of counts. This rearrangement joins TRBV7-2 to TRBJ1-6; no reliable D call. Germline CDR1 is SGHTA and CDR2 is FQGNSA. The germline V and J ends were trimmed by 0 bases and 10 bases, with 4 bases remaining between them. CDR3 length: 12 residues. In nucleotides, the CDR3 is TGTGCCAGCAGCTTAGCGACCTCACCCCTCCACTTT. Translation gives CASSLATSPLHF.

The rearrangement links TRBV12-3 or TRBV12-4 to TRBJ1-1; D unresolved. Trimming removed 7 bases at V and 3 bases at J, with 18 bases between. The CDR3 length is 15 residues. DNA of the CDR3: TGTGCCAGCACCCCTGGACGGTGGTGGGACACTGAAGCTTTCTTT. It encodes CASTPGRWWDTEAFF.

This chain's CDR3 is CASSLDTGTGITNYGYTF. The CDR3 nucleotides are TGTGCCAGCAGCTTGGATACCGGGACAGGGATAACTAACTATGGCTACACCTTC. The chain is built from TRBV11-3 and TRBJ1-2; 9 positions agree with TRBD1. From germline, CDR1 is SGHNT and CDR2 YENEEA. The J segment lost 0 bases and the V segment lost 3 bases, leaving 11 bases of the junction unmatched. The CDR3 spans 18 residues.

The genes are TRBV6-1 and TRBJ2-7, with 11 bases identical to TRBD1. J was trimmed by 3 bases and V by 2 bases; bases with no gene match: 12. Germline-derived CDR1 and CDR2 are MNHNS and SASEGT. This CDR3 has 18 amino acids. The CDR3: CASSERRGTGGLFYEQYF. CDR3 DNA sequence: TGTGCCAGCAGTGAACGGAGGGGGACAGGGGGACTATTCTACGAGCAGTACTTC.

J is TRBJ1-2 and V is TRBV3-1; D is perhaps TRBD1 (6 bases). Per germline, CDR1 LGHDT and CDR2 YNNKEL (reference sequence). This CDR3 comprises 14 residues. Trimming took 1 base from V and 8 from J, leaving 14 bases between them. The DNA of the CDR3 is TGTGCCAGCAGCCAAGTGGGGGGGCAAGAAGGCTACACCTTC. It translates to CASSQVGGQEGYTF.

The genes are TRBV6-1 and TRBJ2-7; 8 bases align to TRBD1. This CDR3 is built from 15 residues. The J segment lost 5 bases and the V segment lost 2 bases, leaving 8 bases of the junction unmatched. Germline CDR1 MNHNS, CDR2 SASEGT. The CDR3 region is CASSESGGAPDEQYF. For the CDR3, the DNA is TGTGCCAGCAGTGAATCAGGGGGCGCCCCGGACGAGCAGTACTTC.

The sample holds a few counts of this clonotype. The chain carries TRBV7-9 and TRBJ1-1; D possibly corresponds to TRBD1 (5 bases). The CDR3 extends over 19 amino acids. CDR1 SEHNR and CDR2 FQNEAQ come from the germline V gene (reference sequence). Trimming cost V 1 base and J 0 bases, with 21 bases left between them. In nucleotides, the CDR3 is TGTGCCAGCAGCTTAGAGGAGCCGAGGGCCAGGGCGATGAACACTGAAGCTTTCTTT. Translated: CASSLEEPRARAMNTEAFF.

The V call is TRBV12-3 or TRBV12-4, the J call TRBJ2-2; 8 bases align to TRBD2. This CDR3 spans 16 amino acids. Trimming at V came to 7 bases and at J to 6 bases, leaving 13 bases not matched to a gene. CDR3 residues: CASNRRGGGTSGELFF. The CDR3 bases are TGTGCCAGCAACCGTAGGGGCGGGGGGACTTCCGGGGAGCTGTTTTTT.

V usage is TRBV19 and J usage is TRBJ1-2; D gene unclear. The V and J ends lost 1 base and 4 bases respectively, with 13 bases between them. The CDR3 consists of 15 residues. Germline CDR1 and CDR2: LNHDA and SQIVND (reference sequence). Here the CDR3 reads CASSIVGRITYGYTF. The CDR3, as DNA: TGTGCCAGTAGTATAGTGGGCAGAATAACCTATGGCTACACCTTC.